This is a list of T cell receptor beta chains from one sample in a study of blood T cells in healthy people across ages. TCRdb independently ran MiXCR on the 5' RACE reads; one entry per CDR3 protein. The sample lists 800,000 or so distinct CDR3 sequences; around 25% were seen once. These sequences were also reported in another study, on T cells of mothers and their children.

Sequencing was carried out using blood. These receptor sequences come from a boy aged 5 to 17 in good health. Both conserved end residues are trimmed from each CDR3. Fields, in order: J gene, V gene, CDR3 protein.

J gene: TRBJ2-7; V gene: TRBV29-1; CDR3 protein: SVEVSGDSGRDYEQY
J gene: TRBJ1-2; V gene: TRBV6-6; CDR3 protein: ASSTQDRVTYGYT
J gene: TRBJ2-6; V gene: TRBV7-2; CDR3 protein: ASSLVYGRPASGANVLT
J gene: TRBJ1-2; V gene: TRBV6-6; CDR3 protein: ASSYLPDRGYT
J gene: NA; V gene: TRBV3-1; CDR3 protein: ASSQGQYLYSYEQY
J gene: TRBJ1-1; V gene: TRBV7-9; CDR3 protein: ASSLEQGADHEAF
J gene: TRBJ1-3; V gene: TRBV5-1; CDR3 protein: ASSRTTGQNSGNTIY
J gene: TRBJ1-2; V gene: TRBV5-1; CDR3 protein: ASSPRTGTGGYT
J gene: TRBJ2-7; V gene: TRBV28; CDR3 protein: ASSLLPGSNPHEQY
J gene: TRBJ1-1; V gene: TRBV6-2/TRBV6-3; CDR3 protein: ASEGGMNTEAF
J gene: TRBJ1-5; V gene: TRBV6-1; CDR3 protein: ASKGLSGVRNQPQH
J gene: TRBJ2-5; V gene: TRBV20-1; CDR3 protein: SAQLLTGTGHQETQY
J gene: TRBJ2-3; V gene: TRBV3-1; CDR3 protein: ASSPLAGGPTDTQY
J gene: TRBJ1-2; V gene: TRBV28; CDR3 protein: ASSHKYRGRDHGYT
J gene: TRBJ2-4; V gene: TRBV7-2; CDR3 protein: ASSLQSGGPAKNIQY
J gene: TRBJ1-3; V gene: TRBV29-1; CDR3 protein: SAVFLPPGNTIY
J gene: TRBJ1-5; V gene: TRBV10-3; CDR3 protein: AISESELDMGNQPQH
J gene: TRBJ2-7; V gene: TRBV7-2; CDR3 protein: ASSFTGTIPYEQY
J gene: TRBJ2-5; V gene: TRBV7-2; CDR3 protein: ASSLDGNLQETQY
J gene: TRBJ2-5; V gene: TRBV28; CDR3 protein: ASTSGSANQETQY
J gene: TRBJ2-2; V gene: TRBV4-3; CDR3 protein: ASSRIDTNGELF
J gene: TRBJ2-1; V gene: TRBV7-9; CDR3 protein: ASTNMEGGLYEQF
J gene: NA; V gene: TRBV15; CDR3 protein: ATSGLADNEQF
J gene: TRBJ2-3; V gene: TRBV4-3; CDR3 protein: ASSLNLAELTDTQY
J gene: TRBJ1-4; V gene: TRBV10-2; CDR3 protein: ASRGTTGGEKLF
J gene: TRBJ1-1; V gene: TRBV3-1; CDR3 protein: ASSQGRRGTDTEAF
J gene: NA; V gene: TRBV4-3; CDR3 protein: ASSQDPPSGGATEQF
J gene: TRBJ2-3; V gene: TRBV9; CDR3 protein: ASSVVGSTDTQY